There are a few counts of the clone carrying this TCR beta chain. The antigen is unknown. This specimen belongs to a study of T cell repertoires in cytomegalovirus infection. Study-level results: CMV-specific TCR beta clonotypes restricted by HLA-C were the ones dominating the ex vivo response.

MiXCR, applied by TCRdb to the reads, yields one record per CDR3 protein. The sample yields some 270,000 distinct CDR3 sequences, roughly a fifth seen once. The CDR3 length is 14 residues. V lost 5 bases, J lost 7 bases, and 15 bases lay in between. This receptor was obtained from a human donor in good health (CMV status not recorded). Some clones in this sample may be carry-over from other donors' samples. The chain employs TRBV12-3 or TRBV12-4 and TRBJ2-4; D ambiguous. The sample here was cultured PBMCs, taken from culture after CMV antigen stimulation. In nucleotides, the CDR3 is TGTGCCAGCAGTCAAGCTGGGTTGTCCAACATTCAGTACTTC. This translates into CASSQAGLSNIQYF.